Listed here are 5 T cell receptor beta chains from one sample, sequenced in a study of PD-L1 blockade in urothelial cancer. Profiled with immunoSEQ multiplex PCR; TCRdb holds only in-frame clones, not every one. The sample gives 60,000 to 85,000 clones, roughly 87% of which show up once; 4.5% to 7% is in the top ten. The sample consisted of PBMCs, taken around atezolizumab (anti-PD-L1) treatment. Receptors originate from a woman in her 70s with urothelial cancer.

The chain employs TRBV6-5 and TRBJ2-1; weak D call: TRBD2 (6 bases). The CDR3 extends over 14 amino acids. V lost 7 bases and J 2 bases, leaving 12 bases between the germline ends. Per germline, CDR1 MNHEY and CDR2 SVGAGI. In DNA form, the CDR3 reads TGTGCCAGCATGAGTAGCGGTACCTACAATGAGCAGTTCTTC. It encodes CASMSSGTYNEQFF.

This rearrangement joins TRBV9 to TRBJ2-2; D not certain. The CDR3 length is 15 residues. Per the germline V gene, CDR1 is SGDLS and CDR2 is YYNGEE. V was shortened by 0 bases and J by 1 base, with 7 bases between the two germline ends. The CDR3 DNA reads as TGTGCCAGCAGCGTAGGTAGAGAGAACACCGGGGAGCTGTTTTTT. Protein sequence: CASSVGRENTGELFF.

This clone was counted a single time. CDR3 residues: CSVEEVRQGVSYNEQFF. Here the CDR3 DNA reads TGCAGCGTTGAAGAAGTAAGACAGGGGGTCTCCTACAATGAGCAGTTCTTC. V and J are TRBV29-1 and TRBJ2-1; 9 nucleotides align to TRBD1. Germline trimming cut 0 bases from V and 0 bases from J; bases unmatched to any gene: 6. CDR3 length: 17 amino acids. Germline CDR1 reads SQVTM; CDR2 reads ANQGSEA.

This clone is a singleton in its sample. CDR3 residues: CASSQIFRTVVYEQYF. The CDR3 bases are TGCGCCAGCAGCCAAATTTTTAGGACAGTAGTGTACGAGCAGTACTTC. The genes are TRBV4-1 and TRBJ2-7; the D gene is possibly TRBD1 (6 bases). The CDR3 sequence is 16 residues long. Germline V gives CDR1 MGHRA, CDR2 YSYEKL. Trimming cost V 2 bases and J 4 bases, with 18 bases left between them.

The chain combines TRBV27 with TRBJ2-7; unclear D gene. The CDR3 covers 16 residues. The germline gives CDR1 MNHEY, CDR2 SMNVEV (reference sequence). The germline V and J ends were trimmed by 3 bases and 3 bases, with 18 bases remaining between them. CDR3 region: CASSFYPTQKLYEQYF. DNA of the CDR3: TGTGCCAGCAGTTTTTACCCGACACAGAAGCTCTACGAGCAGTACTTC.